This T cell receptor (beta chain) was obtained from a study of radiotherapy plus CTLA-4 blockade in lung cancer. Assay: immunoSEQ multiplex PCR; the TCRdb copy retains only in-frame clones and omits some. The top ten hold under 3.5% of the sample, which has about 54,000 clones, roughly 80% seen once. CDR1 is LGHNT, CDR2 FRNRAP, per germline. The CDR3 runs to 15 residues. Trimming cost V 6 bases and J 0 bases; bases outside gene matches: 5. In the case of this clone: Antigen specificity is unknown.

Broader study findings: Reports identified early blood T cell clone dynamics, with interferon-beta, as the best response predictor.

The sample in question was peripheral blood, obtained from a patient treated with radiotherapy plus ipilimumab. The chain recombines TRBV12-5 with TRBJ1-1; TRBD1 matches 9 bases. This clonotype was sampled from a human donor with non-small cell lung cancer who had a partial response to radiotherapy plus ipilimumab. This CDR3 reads CASGGGQGMNTEAFF. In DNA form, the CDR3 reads TGTGCTAGTGGGGGAGGACAGGGGATGAACACTGAAGCTTTCTTT.